The present T cell receptor (beta chain) was sequenced within a study of persistence of HIV-infected CD4 T cells. As concerns this clone: Antigen specificity is unknown.

This CDR3 is built from 15 residues. CDR1 KGHSH and CDR2 LQKENI come from the germline V gene. V dropped 4 bases and J dropped 3 bases, with 15 bases sitting between them. The libraries were made with immunoSEQ version 4 in survey mode. Assay: immunoSEQ multiplex PCR; the TCRdb copy retains only in-frame clones and omits some. The sample includes about 39,000 clones, over 75% of them seen just once. An overlapping HIV-1 Gag peptide pool stimulated these cells at approximately 0.91 ug/peptide/mL. Memory cells lacking CD40L and CD69 with high CD45RO were sorted. The sample here was cultured CD4+ T cells from PBMCs, taken from a patient who received antiretroviral therapy. J is TRBJ1-1 and V is TRBV18; D is uncertain. The source of this sequence is an adult with HIV. The donor label of this sample is uncertain. CDR3 region: CASSRRRGVDTEAFF. The DNA for the CDR3 is TGTGCCAGCTCACGGAGACGGGGTGTGGACACTGAAGCTTTCTTT. The whole variable domain, remainder taken from reference TRBV18 and TRBJ1-1, is NAGVMQNPRHLVRRRGQEARLRCSPMKGHSHVYWYRQLPEEGLKFMVYLQKENIIDESGMPKERFSAEFPKEGPSILRIQQVVRGDSAAYFCASSRRRGVDTEAFFGQGTRLTVV.